Below, 20 T cell receptor beta chains from the same sample are listed, as sequenced in a study of T cells in Graves' hyperthyroidism and ophthalmopathy. TCR beta CDR3 regions were amplified from RNA. HTBI primers were the set used in a first-round RT-PCR of the TCR CDR3. One entry per CDR3 protein results from TCRdb running MiXCR on the multiplex PCR reads. The sample lists fewer than 900,000 distinct CDR3 sequences; about a sixth were seen once. Sequences were obtained from blood. All receptors derive from a man between 18 and 35 years old with Graves' hyperthyroidism.

The chain uses TRBV19 and TRBJ2-3, with D perhaps matching TRBD2 (6 bases). This CDR3 is 15 amino acids long. The V end was cut by 4 bases, the J end by 2 bases, with 13 bases between. The germline gives CDR1 LNHDA, CDR2 SQIVND (reference sequence). CDR3 region: CASSTPGTLTDTQYF. Here the CDR3 DNA reads TGTGCCAGTAGTACCCCCGGGACTCTCACAGATACGCAGTATTTT.

This clonotype was found a few times. This chain uses TRBV7-9 with TRBJ2-3, with TRBD2 identical over 15 bases. Looked up from germline, CDR1 is SEHNR and CDR2 is FQNEAQ (reference sequence). CDR3 length equals 21 residues. Trimming took 5 bases from V and 5 from J; bases not matched to a gene: 20. The CDR3 loop is CASSPFFDGTSGRTLGDTQYF. The CDR3 bases are TGTGCCAGCAGCCCCTTTTTTGACGGGACTAGCGGGAGGACCCTGGGAGATACGCAGTATTTT. Full variable domain (remainder filled in from reference TRBV7-9 and TRBJ2-3): DTGVSQNPRHKITKRGQNVTFRCDPISEHNRLYWYRQTLGQGPEFLTYFQNEAQLEKSRLLSDRFSAERPKGSFSTLEIQRTEQGDSAMYLCASSPFFDGTSGRTLGDTQYFGPGTRLTVL.

This chain joins TRBV4-1 and TRBJ1-3; tentatively, D is TRBD1 (5 bases). Trimming took 4 bases from V and 6 from J, leaving 16 bases between them. The CDR3 is 15 residues long. Germline-derived CDR1 and CDR2 are MGHRA and YSYEKL. The CDR3 DNA sequence: TGCGCCAGCAGCCTCCGCGAGAGGGGAACAAACACCATATATTTT. This codes for CASSLRERGTNTIYF.

This clonotype was seen at least ten times. The V call is TRBV7-2, the J call TRBJ2-3; TRBD2 aligns across 8 bases. This CDR3 is 17 amino acids long. Per germline, CDR1 SGHTA and CDR2 FQGNSA. V lost 1 base to trimming and J lost 0 bases; unmatched junction nucleotides: 6. In DNA, the CDR3 is TGTGCCAGCAGCTTAGTTTTAGCGGGGCTGAGCACAGATACGCAGTATTTT. Translating gives CASSLVLAGLSTDTQYF.

V gene TRBV7-6 combines with J gene TRBJ1-1; 7 bases align to TRBD1. This CDR3 contains 18 residues. Per the germline V gene, CDR1 is SGHVS and CDR2 is FNYEAQ. With 5 bases clipped from V and 3 bases from J, the junction kept 18 bases outside the gene matches. DNA for the CDR3: TGTGCCAGCAGCCGCAAGCCAGCCGGGAAGGGGGCGGACACTGAAGCTTTCTTT. It encodes CASSRKPAGKGADTEAFF.

This clonotype was observed at least ten times. The CDR3 loop is CATAPIGSTNEQFF. The CDR3 DNA follows: TGTGCCACCGCACCCATCGGGAGCACCAATGAGCAGTTCTTC. This chain uses TRBV27 with TRBJ2-1; the D gene is possibly TRBD2 (6 bases). This CDR3 spans 14 amino acids. Trimming took off 10 bases at V and 6 bases at J, with 19 bases between the two ends. From germline, CDR1 is MNHEY and CDR2 SMNVEV (reference sequence).

This chain links TRBV7-3 with TRBJ2-3, with 9 bases that match TRBD2. With V trimmed by 4 bases and J by 0 bases, 5 bases remained unmatched. CDR3 length equals 16 residues. Germline lookup yields CDR1 SGHTA and CDR2 FQGTGA. The CDR3 is CASSWGLAKSTDTQYF. The CDR3 nucleotides read TGTGCCAGCAGCTGGGGACTAGCCAAAAGCACAGATACGCAGTATTTT.

This chain uses TRBV28 with TRBJ1-1; TRBD1 matches 7 bases. Germline V gene data show CDR1 as MDHEN and CDR2 as SYDVKM. The CDR3 sequence is 14 residues long. V shed 3 bases and J 3 bases; nucleotides not matched to a gene: 4. The CDR3 protein is CASSFQGGDTEAFF. The CDR3 bases are TGTGCCAGCAGTTTTCAGGGGGGGGACACTGAAGCTTTCTTT.

This clonotype was counted ten times or more. This sequence joins TRBV12-3 or TRBV12-4 and TRBJ2-1, with 10 bases identical to TRBD2. This CDR3 is 14 amino acids long. V gave up 5 bases and J gave up 3 bases; unmatched junction bases: 1. CDR3 loop: CASSRTSGYNEQFF. DNA for the CDR3: TGTGCCAGCAGTAGGACTAGCGGCTACAATGAGCAGTTCTTC.

This clonotype was seen a handful of times. V gene TRBV7-9 combines with J gene TRBJ2-5, with TRBD1 matching over 10 bases. In germline, CDR1 is SEHNR, CDR2 FQNEAQ (reference sequence). The CDR3 has 15 residues. The V and J ends lost 4 bases and 6 bases, in that order; junction bases with no gene match: 8. CDR3 bases: TGTGCCAGCAGCTCTGGACAGGGGGTTAGACAGACCCAGTACTTC. It encodes CASSSGQGVRQTQYF. The full variable domain, completed using reference TRBV7-9 and TRBJ2-5, is DTGVSQNPRHKITKRGQNVTFRCDPISEHNRLYWYRQTLGQGPEFLTYFQNEAQLEKSRLLSDRFSAERPKGSFSTLEIQRTEQGDSAMYLCASSSGQGVRQTQYFGPGTRLLVL.

The V gene is TRBV7-9, the J gene TRBJ2-1; 10 bases line up with TRBD2. The CDR3 contains 13 residues. Germline V CDR1 and CDR2: SEHNR, FQNEAQ (reference sequence). J lost 10 bases, V lost 6 bases, and 6 bases had no gene match. CDR3 region: CASRGTSEKEQFF. In nucleotides, the CDR3 is TGTGCCAGCAGGGGGACTAGCGAGAAAGAGCAGTTCTTC.

The rearrangement joins TRBV30 to TRBJ2-7; possible D gene TRBD2, 5 bases. The CDR3 is 17 residues long. The ends were cut back, 4 bases at V and 2 bases at J, with 24 bases in the middle. Looked up from germline, CDR1 is GTSNPN and CDR2 is SVGIG (reference sequence). The CDR3 DNA is TGTGCCTGGACTTCCACCAGTGGGGAGCGGAGCACCTACGAGCAGTACTTC. This codes for CAWTSTSGERSTYEQYF.

V usage is TRBV12-3 or TRBV12-4 and J usage is TRBJ2-2; maybe TRBD1 (6 bases). The CDR3 runs to 11 residues. The V end lost 9 bases, the J end lost 13 bases, and 15 bases lay between the germline ends. The chain's CDR3 is CASFGQGRLFF. The CDR3 DNA sequence: TGTGCCAGTTTCGGGCAGGGGAGGCTGTTTTTT.

This clonotype was counted many times. This sequence joins TRBV28 and TRBJ2-1, with TRBD2 identical over 13 bases. CDR1 is MDHEN and CDR2 is SYDVKM in the germline V gene. This CDR3 region has 16 residues. Losses at the gene ends were 5 bases for V and 5 bases for J; bases not matched to a gene: 6. The CDR3 sequence is CASSRRGLAGNNEQFF. The CDR3 DNA reads TGTGCCAGCAGTCGAAGGGGACTAGCGGGGAACAATGAGCAGTTCTTC.

This chain joins TRBV20-1 and TRBJ2-7; D is possibly TRBD1 (6 bases). Between the trimmed V and J ends, which lost 0 bases and 6 bases, there was a span of 15 bases. Germline V gives CDR1 DFQATT, CDR2 SNEGSKA (reference sequence). This CDR3 is 14 amino acids long. CDR3 in DNA: TGCAGTGCTAGAGACACCCTACCCAGGGGCGAGCAGTACTTC. Protein sequence: CSARDTLPRGEQYF.

This clonotype appeared many times. This chain links TRBV12-3 or TRBV12-4 with TRBJ2-3; 8 nucleotides line up with TRBD1. The CDR3 spans 16 residues. J gave up 3 bases and V 1 base, and 6 bases lay outside the gene matches. CDR3 in amino acids: CASSLGPQGETDTQYF. The CDR3 nucleotides read TGTGCCAGCAGTTTAGGCCCACAGGGGGAAACAGATACGCAGTATTTT.

The chain carries TRBV5-6 and TRBJ2-3, with D unclear. Trimming took off 3 bases at V and 12 bases at J, with 14 bases between the two ends. CDR3 length: 12 amino acids. CDR1 and CDR2 (germline): SGHDT, YYEEEE. The CDR3 sequence is CASSWDPYSQYF. The CDR3 DNA reads as TGTGCCAGCAGCTGGGATCCCTATTCACAGTATTTT.

The V call is TRBV11-3, the J call TRBJ2-1; D unresolved. Trimming removed 5 bases from V and 9 bases from J, with 11 bases in between. Germline CDR1 reads SGHNT; CDR2 reads YENEEA. The CDR3 runs to 12 residues. This chain's CDR3 is CASSTVVVEQFF. The CDR3 DNA reads TGTGCCAGCAGCACCGTCGTTGTTGAGCAGTTCTTC.

This clonotype has a handful of counts. The chain combines TRBV18 with TRBJ2-5; weak D call: TRBD2 (5 bases). Per the germline V gene, CDR1 is KGHSH and CDR2 is LQKENI. The CDR3 spans 14 residues. Trimming removed 2 bases at V and 5 bases at J, with 12 bases between. The CDR3 is CASSPRLAAETQYF. In DNA, the CDR3 is TGTGCCAGCTCACCAAGGCTAGCTGCGGAGACCCAGTACTTC.

V is TRBV20-1 and J is TRBJ2-3, with 13 bases aligning to TRBD2. Germline trimming cut 5 bases from V and 4 bases from J; bases unmatched to any gene: 6. The germline V gene encodes CDR1 DFQATT and CDR2 SNEGSKA (reference sequence). The CDR3 is made up of 15 amino acids. CDR3 nucleotide sequence: TGCAGTGCTCTCCGACTAGCGGGAGGCCCAGATACGCAGTATTTT. It specifies CSALRLAGGPDTQYF.